This TCR beta chain was sequenced during a study of T-cell memory formation after mild COVID-19. Germline CDR1 is ENHRY and CDR2 is SYGVKD. This CDR3 spans 14 amino acids. J gave up 6 bases and V 10 bases, and 13 bases lay outside the gene matches. TCRdb ran MiXCR on the 5' RACE reads and lists one entry per CDR3 protein. The data show some 450,000 distinct CDR3 sequences, about 20% seen once. This rearrangement joins TRBV10-3 to TRBJ2-3, with TRBD1 matching over 7 bases. Specimen: PBMCs or a T cell subset sorted from them (not recorded which). This sequence was found in a man in his late teens or twenties who had mild COVID-19 (a few samples of this study predate the infection). Cell type and time point are not known. The CDR3 sequence is CASSRDSFSDTQYF. CDR3 DNA: TGTGCCAGCTCCCGGGACAGCTTCTCCGATACGCAGTATTTT.